Detailed here is one T cell receptor beta chain. CDR3 length equals 13 residues. V lost 6 bases to trimming and J lost 0 bases, with 9 bases between them. Germline-derived CDR1 and CDR2 are MDHEN and SYDVKM. This record belongs to a study of identical twins. TCRdb reprocessed the 5' RACE reads via MiXCR and lists one record per CDR3 protein. Of about 330,000 distinct CDR3 sequences detected, 9% to 15% appear once; the ten largest clones hold more than 6%. This sample also belongs to another study, concerning yellow fever vaccine responses in identical twins. In that study: The authors reported partly convergent, partly personalized vaccine responses in identical twins.

Sequencing used CD8+ T cells sorted from blood. This rearrangement joins TRBV28 to TRBJ2-7; D is undetermined. This clonotype was obtained from a woman aged 18-29 years in good health. CDR3 sequence reads: CASRARSSYEQYF. The CDR3 DNA reads TGTGCCAGCAGGGCGAGGAGCTCCTACGAGCAGTACTTC. The full variable domain, with the rest looked up from reference TRBV28 and TRBJ2-7, is DVKVTQSSRYLVKRTGEKVFLECVQDMDHENMFWYRQDPGLGLRLIYFSYDVKMKEKGDIPEGYSVSREKKERFSLILESASTNQTSMYLCASRARSSYEQYFGPGTRLTVT.